The 24 T cell receptor beta chains below come from one sample, sequenced in a study of T cells in Graves' hyperthyroidism and ophthalmopathy. Researchers amplified the TCR beta CDR3 regions from RNA transcripts. Using the HTBI primer set, a first-round RT-PCR was run on the TCR CDR3. One entry per CDR3 protein, called by TCRdb with MiXCR from the multiplex PCR reads. The sample holds approximately 500,000 distinct CDR3 sequences, around 45% seen once. The sequenced sample consisted of peripheral blood or thyroid tissue (not recorded which). The receptors derive from a woman between 18 and 29 years old with Graves' hyperthyroidism.

The gene calls are TRBV7-2 and TRBJ1-5; possible D gene TRBD1, 6 bases. Germline V gives CDR1 SGHTA, CDR2 FQGNSA. Trimming removed 5 bases at V and 4 bases at J, with 12 bases between. The CDR3 is 14 amino acids. CDR3 amino acids: CASSTDRLNQPQHF. In DNA form, the CDR3 reads TGTGCCAGCAGCACCGACAGGTTGAATCAGCCCCAGCATTTT.

The table lists this clonotype with many counts. This chain links TRBV7-6 with TRBJ1-4; D not certain. This CDR3 comprises 14 residues. V was pared by 3 bases and J by 5 bases, with 10 bases between. Germline lookup yields CDR1 SGHVS and CDR2 FNYEAQ. Here the CDR3 reads CASSFEGWNEKLFF. CDR3 sequence (DNA): TGTGCCAGCAGCTTTGAGGGTTGGAATGAAAAACTGTTTTTT.

The chain is built from TRBV5-1 and TRBJ2-3; D remains unclear. V was shortened by 2 bases and J by 0 bases, with 10 bases between the two germline ends. The CDR3 has 15 residues. CDR1 and CDR2 from the germline V gene are SGHRS and YFSETQ. The CDR3 sequence is CASSLNGASTDTQYF. The CDR3 nucleotides read TGCGCCAGCAGCTTAAACGGTGCTAGCACAGATACGCAGTATTTT. Combining the CDR3 with reference TRBV5-1 and TRBJ2-3 gives the whole variable domain KAGVTQTPRYLIKTRGQQVTLSCSPISGHRSVSWYQQTPGQGLQFLFEYFSETQRNKGNFPGRFSGRQFSNSRSEMNVSTLELGDSALYLCASSLNGASTDTQYFGPGTRLTVL.

This clonotype was picked up a small number of times. This sequence joins TRBV3-1 and TRBJ1-1; TRBD1 matches 9 bases. CDR1 LGHDT and CDR2 YNNKEL come from the germline V gene (reference sequence). Losses at the gene ends were 3 bases for V and 4 bases for J; bases not matched to a gene: 3. This CDR3 comprises 14 residues. The CDR3 region has the DNA TGTGCCAGCAGCCACCCGACAGGGGGCACTGAAGCTTTCTTT. Amino acid sequence: CASSHPTGGTEAFF.

This clonotype was detected ten times or more. CDR3 in amino acids: CASSFSGSPLHF. The CDR3 DNA sequence: TGTGCCAGCAGCTTTTCCGGTTCACCCCTCCACTTT. The chain links TRBV7-8 to TRBJ1-6; D call uncertain. This CDR3 comprises 12 residues. V lost 3 bases, J lost 9 bases, and 6 bases lay in between. Per the germline V gene, CDR1 is SGHVS and CDR2 is FQNEAQ. The variable domain in full, with the rest retrieved from reference TRBV7-8 and TRBJ1-6, is GAGVSQSPRYKVAKRGQDVALRCDPISGHVSLFWYQQALGQGPEFLTYFQNEAQLDKSGLPSDRFFAERPEGSVSTLKIQRTQQEDSAVYLCASSFSGSPLHFGNGTRLTVT.

The chain carries TRBV24-1 and TRBJ2-6; D ambiguous. V shed 3 bases and J shed 0 bases, with 11 bases lying between them. The CDR3 has 17 residues. Germline V lookup: CDR1 KGHDR, CDR2 SFDVKD. Here the CDR3 reads CATSDPAPPSGANVLTF. CDR3 nucleotides: TGTGCCACCAGTGATCCAGCGCCACCCTCTGGGGCCAACGTCCTGACTTTC.

The chain carries TRBV30 and TRBJ1-1; TRBD1 agrees at 7 bases. V was clipped by 2 bases and J by 0 bases; unmatched bases: 6. The CDR3 contains 15 residues. Germline CDR1 reads GTSNPN; CDR2 reads SVGIG (reference sequence). CDR3 sequence: CAWSPPGQMNTEAFF. The CDR3 bases are TGTGCCTGGAGTCCCCCGGGACAGATGAACACTGAAGCTTTCTTT.

The chain joins TRBV5-1 to TRBJ1-2; 7 bases are a match to TRBD1. The V and J ends lost 2 bases and 8 bases, in that order; junction bases with no gene match: 9. The length of the CDR3 is 14 residues. Germline lookup yields CDR1 SGHRS and CDR2 YFSETQ. The CDR3 nucleotides read TGCGCCAGCAGCTTACAGGGGTTCGGGGACGGCTACACCTTC. This sequence encodes CASSLQGFGDGYTF. Together with reference TRBV5-1 and TRBJ1-2, the CDR3 gives the full variable domain: KAGVTQTPRYLIKTRGQQVTLSCSPISGHRSVSWYQQTPGQGLQFLFEYFSETQRNKGNFPGRFSGRQFSNSRSEMNVSTLELGDSALYLCASSLQGFGDGYTFGSGTRLTVV.

This clonotype showed up many times. The V and J genes are TRBV19 and TRBJ2-6; D uncertain. V dropped 7 bases and J dropped 0 bases, with 10 bases sitting between them. The germline V gene encodes CDR1 LNHDA and CDR2 SQIVND (reference sequence). This CDR3 comprises 15 residues. Here the CDR3 DNA reads TGTGCCAGTACGAACGGTGACTCTGGGGCCAACGTCCTGACTTTC. Protein: CASTNGDSGANVLTF.

This clonotype was recorded at least ten times. The rearrangement uses TRBV12-3 or TRBV12-4 and TRBJ1-1, with D unclear. V was shortened by 10 bases and J by 1 base, with 7 bases between the two germline ends. The CDR3 spans 11 residues. CDR3: CATTENTEAFF. CDR3 nucleotide sequence: TGTGCCACCACAGAGAACACTGAAGCTTTCTTT.

The rearrangement links TRBV2 to TRBJ1-5; D unclear. The V gene's germline CDR1 is SNHLY and CDR2 FYNNEI. The CDR3 totals 17 residues. Trimming removed 3 bases from V and 7 bases from J, with 22 bases in between. The CDR3: CASSERLAGGSEQPQHF. CDR3 DNA sequence: TGTGCCAGCAGTGAGCGTCTAGCGGGAGGGAGCGAGCAGCCCCAGCATTTT.

This clonotype was counted at least ten times. This chain links TRBV7-9 with TRBJ2-5; 12 bases fit TRBD1. This CDR3 region has 16 residues. CDR1 SEHNR and CDR2 FQNEAQ come from the germline V gene (reference sequence). Unmatched junction bases numbered 9, after V lost 5 bases and J lost 5 bases. The CDR3 reads CASSDPGTGGPETQYF. The CDR3 bases are TGTGCCAGCAGCGATCCCGGGACAGGGGGCCCGGAGACCCAGTACTTC. Using reference TRBV7-9 and TRBJ2-5 for the parts outside the CDR3, the full variable domain is DTGVSQNPRHKITKRGQNVTFRCDPISEHNRLYWYRQTLGQGPEFLTYFQNEAQLEKSRLLSDRFSAERPKGSFSTLEIQRTEQGDSAMYLCASSDPGTGGPETQYFGPGTRLLVL.

The rearrangement links TRBV25-1 to TRBJ2-2, with a possible D match to TRBD2 (5 bases). CDR1 and CDR2 (germline): MGHDK, SYGVNS. This CDR3 comprises 16 residues. Trimming left V 5 bases short and J 3 bases short, with 16 bases between. The CDR3 nucleotides are TGTGCCAGCAGTTATTTGTGGCCAGCGGACACCGGGGAGCTGTTTTTT. Its translation is CASSYLWPADTGELFF.

The V gene is TRBV29-1, the J gene TRBJ1-2; no definite D call. Trimming shortened V by 6 bases and J by 8 bases, and 7 bases separated the two germline ends. Germline-derived CDR1 and CDR2 are SQVTM and ANQGSEA. CDR3 size: 9 residues. CDR3 protein: CSVRRGYTF. The CDR3 DNA reads as TGCAGCGTCCGGCGGGGCTACACCTTC. The variable domain in full, with the rest retrieved from reference TRBV29-1 and TRBJ1-2, is SAVISQKPSRDICQRGTSLTIQCQVDSQVTMMFWYRQQPGQSLTLIATANQGSEATYESGFVIDKFPISRPNLTFSTLTVSNMSPEDSSIYLCSVRRGYTFGSGTRLTVV.

Regarding this clonotype: Given the absence of the conserved phenylalanine or tryptophan at the CDR3 end, a read error is likely. It is unclear where the CDR3 begins or ends on the DNA, so no DNA is shown, and the CDR3 is as TCRdb lists it. The chain carries TRBV10-3 and TRBJ2-7. Germline CDR1 reads ENHRY; CDR2 reads SYGVKD. Both ends counted, the CDR3 spans 8 residues. The CDR3 sequence is CAISDVTL.

This clonotype was observed many times. The chain employs TRBV12-3 or TRBV12-4 and TRBJ2-7, with 14 bases aligning to TRBD2. CDR3 length equals 15 residues. V gave up 5 bases and J gave up 3 bases; unmatched junction bases: 3. The CDR3 DNA reads as TGTGCCAGCAGTCGAGGACTAGCGGGAGGCTACGAGCAGTACTTC. Its protein product is CASSRGLAGGYEQYF.

As to this clonotype: One junction end disagrees with the germline gene, perhaps due to a read error. The chain has TRBV29-1 and TRBJ2-6; TRBD2 aligns across 7 bases. The V gene's germline CDR1 is SQVTM and CDR2 ANQGSEA. CDR3 size: 15 residues. CDR3 in amino acids: CSVDERGREGGTEAF. DNA for the CDR3: TGCAGCGTTGACGAACGTGGGAGGGAGGGAGGCACTGAAGCTTTC.

The chain recombines TRBV24-1 with TRBJ1-1, with 11 bases aligning to TRBD1. Trimming took 7 bases from V and 6 from J; bases not matched to a gene: 3. The CDR3 contains 13 residues. Germline CDR1 KGHDR, CDR2 SFDVKD. The CDR3 nucleotides are TGTGCCACCAGACAGGGACAGGGGGCTGAAGCTTTCTTT. Its translation: CATRQGQGAEAFF.

This clonotype was seen ten or more times. V usage is TRBV13 and J usage is TRBJ1-3; possible D gene TRBD1, 6 bases. This CDR3 is built from 15 residues. Germline V gene lookup returns CDR1 PRHDT and CDR2 FYEKMQ (reference sequence). Trimming shortened V by 6 bases and J by 0 bases, and 12 bases separated the two germline ends. The CDR3 bases are TGTGCCAGCAGTGCAGGACAGAGCTCTGGAAACACCATATATTTT. Translated, it gives CASSAGQSSGNTIYF.

The chain is built from TRBV6-1 and TRBJ2-7, with 7 bases that match TRBD1. Germline CDR1 MNHNS, CDR2 SASEGT. With 3 bases clipped from V and 4 bases from J, the junction kept 9 bases outside the gene matches. The CDR3 spans 15 residues. This CDR3 reads CASSETGTQPYEQYF. The CDR3 bases are TGTGCCAGCAGTGAGACAGGGACGCAGCCTTACGAGCAGTACTTC.

The rearrangement links TRBV7-6 to TRBJ1-5; D not resolved. The CDR3 loop spans 17 amino acids. Germline V lookup: CDR1 SGHVS, CDR2 FNYEAQ. V was cut by 1 base and J by 2 bases, with 15 bases left in between. The CDR3 DNA follows: TGTGCCAGCAGCTTAGGAGTTCGACAAGATGGCAATCAGCCCCAGCATTTT. Its translation is CASSLGVRQDGNQPQHF.

This clonotype was found many times. The chain recombines TRBV13 with TRBJ2-7; D could derive from TRBD1 or TRBD2 (5 bases each). From germline, CDR1 is PRHDT and CDR2 FYEKMQ (reference sequence). The CDR3 is 14 residues long. V was trimmed by 5 bases and J by 1 base, leaving 12 bases between them. The CDR3 DNA reads as TGTGCCAGCAGCCGGGACCGGTCTTCCTACGAGCAGTACTTC. As protein: CASSRDRSSYEQYF.

This chain joins TRBV20-1 and TRBJ2-2, with D possibly matching TRBD1 (6 bases). V lost 6 bases and J 16 bases, leaving 9 bases between the germline ends. From germline, CDR1 is DFQATT and CDR2 SNEGSKA (reference sequence). This CDR3 has 8 amino acids. The CDR3 here is CSASGQFF. Here the CDR3 DNA reads TGCAGTGCGTCGGGACAGTTTTTT.

The V gene is TRBV20-1, the J gene TRBJ1-5, with 8 bases lining up with TRBD1. The CDR3 length is 15 residues. Trimming took 0 bases from V and 7 from J; bases not matched to a gene: 8. Germline-derived CDR1 and CDR2 are DFQATT and SNEGSKA (reference sequence). The CDR3 DNA follows: TGCAGTGCTAGAGATTGGGGACAGGCAACGCAGCCCCAGCATTTT. It yields the protein CSARDWGQATQPQHF.